Below, 6 T cell receptor beta chains from the same sample are listed, as sequenced in a study of Tregs in tolerant kidney transplant recipients. TCRdb's copy holds only in-frame clones and misses some; the assay was immunoSEQ multiplex PCR. This table lists roughly 48,000 clones. The source material was CD4+ T cells from blood, sampled before the transplant. Receptors were obtained from a human donor who received a combined kidney and bone marrow transplant.

Concerning this clone itself: Sequencing ends 3 residues short of the CDR3 end; the germline J gene provides the rest. The rearrangement joins TRBV7-6 to TRBJ2-7; TRBD1 agrees at 10 bases. Trimming cost V 0 bases and J 5 bases; bases outside gene matches: 1. Germline CDR1 is SGHVS and CDR2 is FNYEAQ. The CDR3 consists of 14 residues. Here the CDR3 reads CASSLAGQGHEQYF. The covered CDR3 bases are TGTGCCAGCAGCTTAGCGGGACAGGGGCACGAG.

Comment on this clone: The sequenced fragment ends 3 residues before the CDR3 boundary, so the rest is inferred from the germline J gene. The rearrangement links TRBV5-1 to TRBJ1-4; 9 bases agree with TRBD1. The CDR3 totals 17 residues. The germline CDR1 and CDR2 sequences are SGHRS and YFSETQ. J was trimmed by 0 bases and V by 1 base; bases with no gene match: 4. The sequenced CDR3 bases are TGCGCCAGCAGCTTGACAGGGGGCTTCGCAACTAATGAAAAA. Translation: CASSLTGGFATNEK. The entire CDR3 sequence reads CASSLTGGFATNEKLFF.

A word on this clone: The read gets to within 3 residues of the CDR3 end, and the germline J gene fills in the rest. The genes are TRBV20-1 and TRBJ2-7; 7 bases align to TRBD1. V trimming: 6 bases; J trimming: 0 bases; junction bases outside the gene matches: 8. This CDR3 spans 14 amino acids. Germline V CDR1 and CDR2: DFQATT, SNEGSKA (reference sequence). The CDR3 bases that were read are TGCAGTGCACCACCCCGGGACAGCTCCTACGAG. Translated, it gives CSAPPRDSSYE. The entire CDR3 sequence reads CSAPPRDSSYEQYF.

For this clone: With the read ending 3 residues before the CDR3 end, the germline J gene is used to fill in that end. The rearrangement joins TRBV11-3 to TRBJ2-1; 8 positions agree with TRBD2. Germline V gene data show CDR1 as SGHNT and CDR2 as YENEEA. This CDR3 is 14 amino acids long. V was pared by 2 bases and J by 6 bases, with 3 bases of the junction left unmatched. The covered CDR3 bases are TGTGCCAGCAGCTTACTCAGCGGGAGCAATGAG. Translation gives CASSLLSGSNE. The whole CDR3 sequence reads CASSLLSGSNEQFF. Full variable domain (outside the CDR3, taken from reference TRBV11-3 and TRBJ2-1): EAGVVQSPRYKIIEKKQPVAFWCNPISGHNTLYWYLQNLGQGPELLIRYENEEAVDDSQLPKDRFSAERLKGVDSTLKIQPAELGDSAVYLCASSLLSGSNEQFFGPGTRLTVL.

As regards this clone: The CDR3 end falls 3 residues outside the read, so it is completed with the germline J gene. The V and J genes are TRBV18 and TRBJ2-3; D gene ambiguous. This CDR3 comprises 15 residues. Per the germline V gene, CDR1 is KGHSH and CDR2 is LQKENI. Trimming removed 4 bases at V and 5 bases at J, with 16 bases between. The DNA read from the CDR3 is TGTGCCAGCTCACTTGGCCCCGATAATGGAGATACG. Translation gives CASSLGPDNGDT. The entire CDR3 reads CASSLGPDNGDTQYF.

With respect to this clone: The CDR3 is cut off 3 residues early in the read; its end comes from the germline J gene. The chain joins TRBV20-1 to TRBJ2-1, with D tentatively TRBD2 (6 bases). This CDR3 spans 14 amino acids. V dropped 3 bases and J dropped 3 bases, with 12 bases sitting between them. Germline V lookup: CDR1 DFQATT, CDR2 SNEGSKA (reference sequence). The CDR3 loop reads CSASGRGVYNEQFF. The DNA read from the CDR3 is TGCAGTGCTAGTGGGCGGGGAGTCTACAATGAG.